This T cell receptor beta chain was captured in a study of blood T cell repertoires in COVID-19. On the study more broadly: T cells, B-cell-depleted T cells, or PBMCs supplied cDNA or gDNA.

Only in-frame clones appear in the TCRdb table, and some are missing; sequencing was by immunoSEQ multiplex PCR. The table records approximately 190,000 clones, 80% of them present only once. V gave up 7 bases and J gave up 6 bases; unmatched junction bases: 10. The germline V gene encodes CDR1 SNHLY and CDR2 FYNNEI. The CDR3 extends over 15 amino acids. This rearrangement joins TRBV2 to TRBJ2-1; 9 positions match TRBD1. This TCR came from a man aged 60-69 years with acute or convalescent COVID-19. Sequenced material: peripheral blood. CDR3 bases: TGTGCCAGCACCCTGGGACAGGGTCGCGGCAATGAGCAGTTCTTC. Translated: CASTLGQGRGNEQFF.